The 24 T cell receptor beta chains listed next were all sequenced from one sample in a study of identical twins. Each CDR3 protein is one row after TCRdb ran MiXCR on the 5' RACE reads. The sample contains 500,000 or so distinct CDR3 sequences, 13% to 15% of which appear only once. The sample was also reused in another study, on yellow fever vaccine responses in identical twins.

Material for sequencing was CD4+ T cells sorted from blood. The receptors shown here come from a woman under 30 in good health.

The rearrangement joins TRBV20-1 to TRBJ2-1, with D perhaps TRBD2 (5 bases). The germline V and J ends were trimmed by 7 bases and 3 bases, with 13 bases remaining between them. CDR3 length: 13 residues. Per germline, CDR1 DFQATT and CDR2 SNEGSKA (reference sequence). This CDR3 reads CSGRGSHYNEQFF. DNA for the CDR3: TGCAGTGGGCGTGGGAGCCACTACAATGAGCAGTTCTTC.

This chain connects TRBV3-1 to TRBJ2-2; D is possibly TRBD1 or TRBD2 (5 bases each). The CDR3 spans 16 residues. From germline, CDR1 is LGHDT and CDR2 YNNKEL (reference sequence). V lost 1 base to trimming and J lost 5 bases, with 14 bases between them. The CDR3 spells CASSQGIKGSTGELFF. The CDR3 bases are TGTGCCAGCAGCCAAGGGATTAAGGGGAGTACCGGGGAGCTGTTTTTT.

The gene calls are TRBV6-5 and TRBJ2-7; D could derive from TRBD1 or TRBD2 (5 bases each). CDR3 length equals 12 residues. Between the trimmed V and J ends, which lost 2 bases and 6 bases, there was a span of 8 bases. The germline gives CDR1 MNHEY, CDR2 SVGAGI. For the CDR3, the DNA is TGTGCCAGCAGTTACGGGGGTCGCGAGCAGTACTTC. Translating it yields CASSYGGREQYF.

In its sample, this clonotype was seen a few times. The chain recombines TRBV20-1 with TRBJ2-5; D unresolved. Trimming removed 5 bases from V and 4 bases from J, with 8 bases in between. Germline V gene lookup returns CDR1 DFQATT and CDR2 SNEGSKA (reference sequence). This CDR3 has 11 amino acids. In DNA form, the CDR3 reads TGCAGTGCTCCGGCCCGAGAGACCCAGTACTTC. This sequence encodes CSAPARETQYF.

Only a few counts were recorded for this clonotype. An end of the junction does not agree with germline; a read error may underlie this. This chain joins TRBV12-3 or TRBV12-4 and TRBJ2-2; TRBD2 aligns across 11 bases. The CDR3 runs 15 residues. CDR3 loop: CASSIAGGATGELFF. The CDR3 DNA is TGTGCCAGCAGTATAGCGGGGGGGGCCACCGGGGAGCTGTTTTTT.

The chain recombines TRBV20-1 with TRBJ2-1; 9 bases are shared with TRBD2. The CDR3 runs to 13 residues. V dropped 6 bases and J dropped 7; count of bases not matched to a gene: 7. CDR1 and CDR2 from the germline V gene are DFQATT and SNEGSKA (reference sequence). The CDR3 here is CSAPGLAVNEQFF. Here the CDR3 DNA reads TGCAGTGCGCCGGGACTAGCCGTGAATGAGCAGTTCTTC.

This chain uses TRBV7-9 with TRBJ1-3, with D unresolved. The V gene lost 3 bases and the J gene lost 5 bases, with 5 bases spanning the gap. The CDR3 runs 12 residues. Germline CDR1 is SEHNR and CDR2 is FQNEAQ (reference sequence). The CDR3 region is CASSLLRNTIYF. Here the CDR3 DNA reads TGTGCCAGCAGCTTGTTAAGAAACACCATATATTTT.

This clonotype showed up many times. The chain combines TRBV20-1 with TRBJ2-2; the D call may be TRBD1 or TRBD2 (6 bases each). Trimming removed 0 bases from V and 1 base from J, with 12 bases in between. The CDR3 is made up of 16 amino acids. Germline V gene lookup returns CDR1 DFQATT and CDR2 SNEGSKA (reference sequence). The CDR3 protein is CSARDPRGRNTGELFF. CDR3 DNA: TGCAGTGCTAGAGACCCCCGGGGGCGGAACACCGGGGAGCTGTTTTTT.

This clonotype was seen a few times. The chain has TRBV12-3 or TRBV12-4 and TRBJ2-5, with D possibly matching TRBD1 (6 bases). The CDR3 length is 14 residues. V shed 7 bases and J shed 2 bases, with 14 bases lying between them. This CDR3 reads CASTVTGKQETQYF. The CDR3 DNA reads as TGTGCCAGCACCGTGACAGGCAAACAAGAGACCCAGTACTTC.

This chain connects TRBV28 to TRBJ1-5; D remains unclear. The germline V gene has CDR1 MDHEN and CDR2 SYDVKM. The CDR3 spans 12 residues. V lost 5 bases to trimming and J lost 6 bases, with 8 bases between them. This CDR3 is CASSTILQPQHF. Written as DNA, the CDR3 is TGTGCCAGCAGTACAATACTTCAGCCCCAGCATTTT.

V gene TRBV10-2 combines with J gene TRBJ2-1; D possibly corresponds to TRBD2 (5 bases). Germline CDR1 is WSHSY and CDR2 is SAAADI. V dropped 7 bases and J dropped 10 bases, with 11 bases sitting between them. The CDR3 loop spans 11 amino acids. As DNA, the CDR3 is TGCGCCAGCACCGGACTTTCCGAGCAGTTCTTC. Its translation: CASTGLSEQFF.

This chain joins TRBV7-3 and TRBJ2-3; 9 bases match TRBD1. Germline V gene sequence: CDR1 SGHTA, CDR2 FQGTGA. The junction had 7 bases not matched to a gene; V was cut back by 5 bases and J by 4 bases. The CDR3 spans 15 residues. For the CDR3, the DNA is TGTGCCAGCAGCGCGGGGACAGGGAAATCAGATACGCAGTATTTT. Translation: CASSAGTGKSDTQYF.

This rearrangement joins TRBV10-3 to TRBJ2-2, with no clear D. This CDR3 comprises 15 residues. From germline, CDR1 is ENHRY and CDR2 SYGVKD. The ends were cut back, 8 bases at V and 3 bases at J, with 16 bases in the middle. The CDR3 spells CAISGRPEDTGELFF. CDR3 nucleotides: TGTGCCATCTCGGGCAGACCCGAAGACACCGGGGAGCTGTTTTTT.

The rearrangement links TRBV9 to TRBJ2-7; a weak D match, TRBD1 (5 bases). Trimming took off 0 bases at V and 2 bases at J, with 9 bases between the two ends. The germline CDR1 and CDR2 sequences are SGDLS and YYNGEE. This CDR3 has 14 amino acids. CDR3 nucleotide sequence: TGTGCCAGCAGCGTAGCGGCCAGGGCCTACGAGCAGTACTTC. Its protein is CASSVAARAYEQYF.

This clonotype was observed many times. The chain links TRBV20-1 to TRBJ2-3, with D perhaps TRBD1 or TRBD2 (5 bases each). V was shortened by 7 bases and J by 3 bases, with 11 bases between the two germline ends. CDR1 and CDR2 from the germline V gene are DFQATT and SNEGSKA (reference sequence). The CDR3 sequence is 12 residues long. This chain's CDR3 is CSVQGETDTQYF. Here the CDR3 DNA reads TGCAGTGTCCAAGGGGAGACAGATACGCAGTATTTT.

The V and J genes are TRBV9 and TRBJ2-5; the D gene is possibly TRBD2 (5 bases). Per germline, CDR1 SGDLS and CDR2 YYNGEE. CDR3 length: 15 residues. The V end was cut by 2 bases, the J end by 2 bases, with 13 bases between. The CDR3 DNA sequence: TGTGCCAGCAGCGTTCAGGAGGAGCCGCAAGAGACCCAGTACTTC. Protein product: CASSVQEEPQETQYF.

This clonotype has more than one count but fewer than ten. The chain is built from TRBV19 and TRBJ2-7; either TRBD1 or TRBD2 may fit D (5 bases each). With 7 bases removed from V and 5 bases from J, the gap between germline ends came to 12 bases. This CDR3 region has 12 residues. Germline CDR1 LNHDA, CDR2 SQIVND (reference sequence). The CDR3 reads CASTGQTHEQYF. The CDR3 DNA is TGTGCCAGTACGGGGCAGACCCACGAGCAGTACTTC.

This clonotype showed up just a few times. The rearrangement uses TRBV11-1 and TRBJ2-7; perhaps TRBD2 as D (5 bases). This CDR3 has 16 amino acids. Trimming shortened V by 5 bases and J by 4 bases, and 21 bases separated the two germline ends. Per germline, CDR1 SGHAT and CDR2 FQDESV (reference sequence). This chain's CDR3 is CASSLSRRGPKYEQYF. CDR3 coding DNA: TGTGCCAGCAGCCTTTCAAGGAGAGGGCCAAAATACGAGCAGTACTTC.

The rearrangement uses TRBV28 and TRBJ2-1; D possibly corresponds to TRBD1 (6 bases). Trimming took 6 bases from V and 2 from J, leaving 14 bases between them. Germline CDR1 and CDR2: MDHEN and SYDVKM. This CDR3 contains 15 residues. CDR3 DNA: TGTGCCAGCAGAAAACAGGGTAACACCTACAATGAGCAGTTCTTC. It yields the protein CASRKQGNTYNEQFF.

The chain is built from TRBV7-2 and TRBJ2-1; TRBD2 matches 10 bases. The V and J ends lost 5 bases and 7 bases, in that order; junction bases with no gene match: 11. CDR3 length: 16 residues. The V gene's germline CDR1 is SGHTA and CDR2 FQGNSA. The CDR3 bases are TGTGCCAGCAGCGACTTCCGGGGACTAGCGCAAAATGAGCAGTTCTTC. Translated: CASSDFRGLAQNEQFF.

As concerns this clonotype: A read error may account for a junction end that differs from germline. The rearrangement links TRBV7-7 to TRBJ2-5; a possible D gene is TRBD1 (6 bases). The CDR3 has 14 residues. CDR1 is SSHAT and CDR2 is FNYEAQ in the germline V gene (reference sequence). The DNA of the CDR3 is TGTGCTAGCAGCGCCTCCGGGACACAAGGGACCCAGTACTTC. Its translation is CASSASGTQGTQYF.

This clonotype was seen many times. The rearrangement uses TRBV7-8 and TRBJ2-1; a possible D gene is TRBD1 (6 bases). The ends were cut back, 4 bases at V and 5 bases at J, with 15 bases in the middle. CDR1 SGHVS and CDR2 FQNEAQ come from the germline V gene. The CDR3 is 15 amino acids. The CDR3 DNA reads TGTGCCAGCAGCTATCTCGGGACACAGAACAATGAGCAGTTCTTC. Translation gives CASSYLGTQNNEQFF.

The chain joins TRBV28 to TRBJ2-6; 7 bases match TRBD1. This CDR3 is 19 amino acids long. Trimming removed 5 bases from V and 1 base from J; junction bases left unmatched: 14. Germline CDR1 is MDHEN and CDR2 is SYDVKM. The CDR3 loop is CASSVIVGTARSGANVLTF. As DNA, the CDR3 is TGTGCCAGCAGTGTGATCGTGGGGACAGCAAGGTCTGGGGCCAACGTCCTGACTTTC. Supplemented by reference TRBV28 and TRBJ2-6, the full variable domain reads DVKVTQSSRYLVKRTGEKVFLECVQDMDHENMFWYRQDPGLGLRLIYFSYDVKMKEKGDIPEGYSVSREKKERFSLILESASTNQTSMYLCASSVIVGTARSGANVLTFGAGSRLTVL.

This sequence joins TRBV18 and TRBJ2-3; possibly TRBD1 for D (6 bases). Germline V gene sequence: CDR1 KGHSH, CDR2 LQKENI. Trimming cost V 3 bases and J 1 base, with 8 bases left between them. The CDR3 length is 14 residues. The CDR3 nucleotides are TGTGCCAGCTCACCGTGGACAGGCACAGATACGCAGTATTTT. Protein sequence: CASSPWTGTDTQYF. Together with reference TRBV18 and TRBJ2-3, the CDR3 gives the full variable domain: NAGVMQNPRHLVRRRGQEARLRCSPMKGHSHVYWYRQLPEEGLKFMVYLQKENIIDESGMPKERFSAEFPKEGPSILRIQQVVRGDSAAYFCASSPWTGTDTQYFGPGTRLTVL.